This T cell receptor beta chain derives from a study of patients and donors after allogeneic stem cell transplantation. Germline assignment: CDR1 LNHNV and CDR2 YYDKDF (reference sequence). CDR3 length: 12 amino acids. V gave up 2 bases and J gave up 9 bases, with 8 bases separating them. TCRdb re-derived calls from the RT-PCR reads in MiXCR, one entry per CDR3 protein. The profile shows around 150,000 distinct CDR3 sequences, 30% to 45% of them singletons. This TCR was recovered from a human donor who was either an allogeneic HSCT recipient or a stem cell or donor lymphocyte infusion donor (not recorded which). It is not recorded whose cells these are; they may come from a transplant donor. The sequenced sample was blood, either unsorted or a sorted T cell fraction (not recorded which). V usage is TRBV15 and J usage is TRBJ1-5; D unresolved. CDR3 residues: CATSRLEAPQHF. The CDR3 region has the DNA TGTGCCACCAGCAGACTGGAGGCGCCCCAGCATTTT.